Detailed here is one T cell receptor (beta chain). This sample stems from a study of somatic mutations in cytotoxic T cells in rheumatoid arthritis. The protocol was immunoSEQ multiplex PCR, while the TCRdb copy is restricted to in-frame clones and leaves out a portion. The sample includes approximately 30,000 clones, over 80% seen only once; the top ten take roughly 4.9%. The receptor was derived from a man between 50 and 59 years old in good health. Sequencing was done on a sample of CD8+ T cells sorted from blood.

CDR3 in amino acids: CASSSHRVAQYF. The DNA of the CDR3 is TGTGCCAGCAGCTCCCACAGGGTCGCGCAGTATTTT. V usage is TRBV7-9 and J usage is TRBJ2-3, with D perhaps matching TRBD1 (6 bases). Germline V gives CDR1 SEHNR, CDR2 FQNEAQ (reference sequence). Trimming took 4 bases from V and 10 from J, leaving 12 bases between them. The CDR3 runs to 12 residues.